Listed below are T cell receptor beta chains from one sample, sequenced in a study of cytomegalovirus exposure and HLA in healthy donors. Libraries were prepared by immunoSEQ multiplex PCR; TCRdb keeps only in-frame clonotypes and omits some of them. Among 120,000 or so clones listed, roughly 15% were seen once. Sequencing input: PBMCs. The receptors originated from a female donor in good health and CMV-seropositive. Each CDR3 is given with its conserved first and last residue. A D gene is named only where the DNA matches it firmly. Part of the rows lack a size; the others show once, few, many or a class for expanded clones.

v_gene: TRBV2; j_gene: TRBJ2-1; d_gene: NA; abundance: NA; CDR3aa: CASSEFTGAEQFF; CDR3nt: TGTGCCAGCAGTGAGTTTACGGGAGCTGAGCAGTTCTTC
v_gene: TRBV5-1; j_gene: TRBJ2-2; d_gene: NA; abundance: NA; CDR3aa: CASSERRDTGELFF; CDR3nt: TGCGCCAGCAGCGAGAGGAGGGACACCGGGGAGCTGTTTTTT
v_gene: TRBV5-6; j_gene: TRBJ2-7; d_gene: TRBD1; abundance: few; CDR3aa: CASSLGDRAYEQYF; CDR3nt: TGTGCCAGCAGCTTGGGGGACAGGGCCTACGAGCAGTACTTC
v_gene: TRBV7-8; j_gene: TRBJ1-6; d_gene: NA; abundance: few; CDR3aa: CASSPFWANSPLHF; CDR3nt: TGTGCCAGCAGCCCCTTCTGGGCAAATTCACCCCTCCACTTT
v_gene: TRBV27; j_gene: TRBJ1-2; d_gene: TRBD1; abundance: NA; CDR3aa: CASSLSYSGGGYTF; CDR3nt: TGTGCCAGCAGTTTATCTTACTCAGGGGGTGGCTACACCTTC
v_gene: TRBV13; j_gene: TRBJ2-1; d_gene: NA; abundance: NA; CDR3aa: CASSLAEGNEQFF; CDR3nt: TGTGCCAGCAGCTTAGCAGAGGGCAATGAGCAGTTCTTC
v_gene: TRBV7-9; j_gene: TRBJ1-1; d_gene: NA; abundance: few; CDR3aa: CASSNGRLKGDTEAFF; CDR3nt: TGTGCCAGCAGTAACGGTCGGTTAAAAGGGGACACTGAAGCTTTCTTT
v_gene: TRBV7-2; j_gene: TRBJ2-7; d_gene: NA; abundance: few; CDR3aa: CASSLALLYEQYF; CDR3nt: TGTGCCAGCAGCTTAGCTCTCTTGTATGAGCAGTACTTC
v_gene: TRBV5-1; j_gene: TRBJ2-3; d_gene: TRBD1; abundance: NA; CDR3aa: CASSFDRGADTQYF; CDR3nt: TGCGCCAGCAGCTTCGACAGGGGTGCAGATACGCAGTATTTT
v_gene: TRBV28; j_gene: TRBJ2-1; d_gene: NA; abundance: NA; CDR3aa: CASGSGYNEQFF; CDR3nt: TGTGCCAGTGGCTCAGGTTACAATGAGCAGTTCTTC
v_gene: TRBV29-1; j_gene: TRBJ2-5; d_gene: NA; abundance: NA; CDR3aa: CSGGGTGPETQYF; CDR3nt: TGCAGCGGGGGGGGAACAGGGCCAGAGACCCAGTACTTC
v_gene: TRBV25-1; j_gene: TRBJ1-1; d_gene: NA; abundance: few; CDR3aa: CASSVFEGVTEAFF; CDR3nt: TGTGCCAGCAGTGTATTCGAGGGGGTCACTGAAGCTTTCTTT
v_gene: TRBV6-1; j_gene: TRBJ1-5; d_gene: TRBD1; abundance: few; CDR3aa: CASSEATGSINQPQHF; CDR3nt: TGTGCCAGCAGTGAAGCGACAGGGTCAATCAATCAGCCCCAGCATTTT
v_gene: TRBV2; j_gene: TRBJ2-7; d_gene: TRBD1; abundance: few; CDR3aa: CASSPTTGIYEQYF; CDR3nt: TGTGCCAGCAGTCCAACGACAGGGATCTACGAGCAGTACTTC
v_gene: TRBV9; j_gene: TRBJ2-5; d_gene: TRBD2; abundance: NA; CDR3aa: CASSAGGGLAGVETQYF; CDR3nt: TGTGCCAGCAGCGCGGGAGGGGGACTAGCGGGAGTAGAGACCCAGTACTTC
v_gene: TRBV4-3; j_gene: TRBJ2-7; d_gene: TRBD2; abundance: few; CDR3aa: CASSQGVGSGSFYEQYF; CDR3nt: TGCGCCAGCAGCCAAGGCGTAGGTAGCGGGAGTTTCTACGAGCAGTACTTC